This T cell receptor (beta chain) was retrieved from a study of radiotherapy plus CTLA-4 blockade in lung cancer. Study as a whole: Patients showed objective responses in under 20% of cases, and disease control was achieved by under 40%.

Per germline, CDR1 SGHNT and CDR2 YYREEE (reference sequence). V lost 0 bases and J 7 bases, leaving 8 bases between the germline ends. The CDR3 is made up of 13 amino acids. The protocol was immunoSEQ multiplex PCR, while the TCRdb copy is restricted to in-frame clones and leaves out a portion. The sample gives 51,000 or so clones, about 72% of which show up once; around 10% is in the top ten. On this clone itself: Its target is unknown.

Focal radiation and CTLA-4 blockade (ipilimumab) were tested in chemo-refractory metastatic non-small-cell lung cancer patients. General study results and limits: Per reports, early blood T cell clone dynamics, plus interferon-beta, forecast response most strongly. Blood-borne expansion of tumor-derived TCR clones followed radiotherapy plus ipilimumab.

The specimen comprised peripheral blood, sampled from a patient treated with radiotherapy plus ipilimumab. The chain joins TRBV5-4 to TRBJ1-5; no clear D gene. The receptor was derived from a human donor with non-small cell lung cancer who had stable disease on radiotherapy plus ipilimumab. In nucleotides, the CDR3 is TGTGCCAGCAGCTTGGCCGGGCAACAGCCCCAGCATTTT. Translating gives CASSLAGQQPQHF. Full variable domain (rest looked up from reference TRBV5-4 and TRBJ1-5): ETGVTQSPTHLIKTRGQQVTLRCSSQSGHNTVSWYQQALGQGPQFIFQYYREEENGRGNFPPRFSGLQFPNYSSELNVNALELDDSALYLCASSLAGQQPQHFGDGTRLSIL.